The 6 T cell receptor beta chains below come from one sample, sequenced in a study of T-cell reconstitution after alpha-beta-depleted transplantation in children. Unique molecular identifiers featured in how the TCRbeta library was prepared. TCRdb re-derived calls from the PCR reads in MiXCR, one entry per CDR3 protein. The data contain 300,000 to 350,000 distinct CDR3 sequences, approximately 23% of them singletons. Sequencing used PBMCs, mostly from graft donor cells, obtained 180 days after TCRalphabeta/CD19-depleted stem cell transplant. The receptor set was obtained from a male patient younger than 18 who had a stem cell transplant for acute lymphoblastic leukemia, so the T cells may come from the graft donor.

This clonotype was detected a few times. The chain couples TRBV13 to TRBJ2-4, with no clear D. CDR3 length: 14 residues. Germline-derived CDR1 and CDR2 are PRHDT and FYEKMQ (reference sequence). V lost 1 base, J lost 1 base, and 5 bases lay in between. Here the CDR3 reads CASSLAMAKNIQYF. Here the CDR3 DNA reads TGTGCCAGCAGCTTAGCCATGGCCAAAAACATTCAGTACTTC.

CDR3 DNA: TGCGCCAGCAGCTTGGCAGGGGAAAGAAATGGCTACACCTTC. Residues: CASSLAGERNGYTF. The V and J genes are TRBV5-1 and TRBJ1-2; D is possibly TRBD1 (6 bases). The V gene lost 0 bases and the J gene lost 6 bases, with 12 bases spanning the gap. Germline assignment: CDR1 SGHRS and CDR2 YFSETQ. The CDR3 sequence is 14 residues long.

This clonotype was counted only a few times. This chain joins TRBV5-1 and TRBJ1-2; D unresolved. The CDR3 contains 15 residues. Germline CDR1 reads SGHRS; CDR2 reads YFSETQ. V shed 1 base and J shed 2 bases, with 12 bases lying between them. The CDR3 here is CASSLYGSENYGYTF. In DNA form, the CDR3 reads TGCGCCAGCAGCTTGTATGGGAGTGAAAACTATGGCTACACCTTC.

The CDR3 loop reads CASSPRDRITDTQYF. CDR3 DNA: TGCGCCAGCAGCCCCCGGGACAGGATCACAGATACGCAGTATTTT. V usage is TRBV5-1 and J usage is TRBJ2-3; 8 nucleotides line up with TRBD1. Germline V lookup: CDR1 SGHRS, CDR2 YFSETQ. Trimming took 4 bases from V and 2 from J; bases not matched to a gene: 6. CDR3 length: 15 residues.

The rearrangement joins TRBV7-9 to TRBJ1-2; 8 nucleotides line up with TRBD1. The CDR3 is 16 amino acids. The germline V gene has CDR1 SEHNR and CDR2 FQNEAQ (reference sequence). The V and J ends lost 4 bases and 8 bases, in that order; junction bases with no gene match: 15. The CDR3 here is CASSSRTGTPSEGYTF. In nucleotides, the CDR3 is TGTGCCAGCAGCTCACGGACAGGGACGCCATCGGAAGGCTACACCTTC.

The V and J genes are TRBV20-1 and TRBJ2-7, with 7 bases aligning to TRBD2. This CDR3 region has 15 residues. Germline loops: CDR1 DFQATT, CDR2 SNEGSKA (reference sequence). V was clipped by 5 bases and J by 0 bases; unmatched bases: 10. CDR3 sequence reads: CSARRRETLSYEQYF. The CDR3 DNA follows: TGCAGTGCTCGGAGGCGGGAGACGCTCTCCTACGAGCAGTACTTC.